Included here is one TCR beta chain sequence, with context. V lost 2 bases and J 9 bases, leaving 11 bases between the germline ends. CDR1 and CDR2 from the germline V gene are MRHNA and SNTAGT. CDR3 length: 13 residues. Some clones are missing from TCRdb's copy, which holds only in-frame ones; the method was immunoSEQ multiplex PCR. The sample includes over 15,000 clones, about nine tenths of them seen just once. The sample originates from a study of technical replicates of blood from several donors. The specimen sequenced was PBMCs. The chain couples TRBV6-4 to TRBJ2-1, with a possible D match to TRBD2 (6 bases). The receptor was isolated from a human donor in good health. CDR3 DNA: TGTGCCAGCAGTGACCGGGAGCACGGTGAGCAGTTCTTC. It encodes CASSDREHGEQFF.